The present T cell receptor beta chain was sequenced within a study of regulatory T cells in long-lasting Graves disease. About the research overall: Antithyroid drug intake by newly diagnosed Graves' patients had lasted under 3 months.

Stated time point: newly diagnosed GD, antithyroid drugs for less than 3 months. From PBMCs, RNA was extracted and then used to make the TCR library. HTBI primers from iRepertoire and Arm-PCR of CDR3 regions yielded the TCR beta libraries. Each CDR3 protein is one row after TCRdb ran MiXCR on the multiplex PCR reads. Among over 350,000 distinct CDR3 sequences listed, over 14% were seen once. This clonotype was seen a handful of times. No antigen is known for it. In germline, CDR1 is MNHNS, CDR2 SASEGT. The CDR3 spans 14 residues. V trimming: 5 bases; J trimming: 3 bases; junction bases outside the gene matches: 6. Study outcomes and limitations: TRBV28, TRBJ1-2 and TRBJ2-5 emerged as the favored segments in persistent disease. Sample size was small, which may have lowered accuracy.

The same data also contributed to another study, on T cells in Graves' hyperthyroidism and ophthalmopathy.

The sequence was collected from a woman in her 40s with Graves disease. The sample was peripheral blood mononuclear cells (PBMCs), taken at new diagnosis, from a patient treated with antithyroid drugs. This rearrangement joins TRBV6-1 to TRBJ1-2; 7 bases are shared with TRBD1. The CDR3 bases are TGTGCCAGCAGTCCGACAGGGCCGTACTATGGCTACACCTTC. Translating it yields CASSPTGPYYGYTF.